Below, 32 T cell receptor beta chains from the same sample are listed, as sequenced in a study of OX40 agonist ivuxolimab in advanced cancers. Assay: immunoSEQ multiplex PCR; the TCRdb copy retains only in-frame clones and omits some. This table has tens of thousands of clones, roughly 87% appearing once. The sample in question was CD4+ or CD8+ T cells sorted from blood, obtained in a trial of the OX40 agonist ivuxolimab. These receptors all come from an adult with an advanced solid tumor such as melanoma, head and neck, liver or kidney cancer.

This clone was observed a few times. The CDR3 is CASGDRYSYEQYF. In DNA form, the CDR3 reads TGTGCCAGTGGAGACAGGTACAGCTACGAGCAGTACTTC. The chain uses TRBV19 and TRBJ2-7; a weak D match, TRBD1 (6 bases). The germline gives CDR1 LNHDA, CDR2 SQIVND (reference sequence). This CDR3 contains 13 residues. V was clipped by 8 bases and J by 3 bases, with 14 bases between them.

The V gene is TRBV7-2, the J gene TRBJ2-7; 8 nucleotides align to TRBD1. CDR1 SGHTA and CDR2 FQGNSA come from the germline V gene. Losses at the gene ends were 0 bases for V and 5 bases for J; bases not matched to a gene: 9. This CDR3 has 16 residues. Here the CDR3 DNA reads TGTGCCAGCAGCTTAGCAGGGGGGACAGGTCTAAACGAGCAGTACTTC. This encodes CASSLAGGTGLNEQYF.

The rearrangement links TRBV6-5 to TRBJ1-1; no definite D call. CDR1 and CDR2 from the germline V gene are MNHEY and SVGAGI. The CDR3 sequence is 13 residues long. V gave up 7 bases and J gave up 4 bases, with 13 bases separating them. DNA for the CDR3: TGTGCCAGCATTAAGTCGAGGACCACTGAAGCTTTCTTT. It encodes CASIKSRTTEAFF.

The rearrangement links TRBV4-3 to TRBJ2-3, with 9 bases matching TRBD2. Per the germline V gene, CDR1 is LGHNA and CDR2 is YSLEER. The CDR3 length is 16 residues. With 4 bases clipped from V and 3 bases from J, the junction kept 8 bases outside the gene matches. DNA for the CDR3: TGCGCCAGCAGCCCCAGAGCGGGAGGCGAAACAGATACGCAGTATTTT. The encoded protein is CASSPRAGGETDTQYF.

This clone was detected once. V is TRBV28 and J is TRBJ2-7; no clear D gene. Trimming removed 4 bases at V and 3 bases at J, with 13 bases between. The CDR3 contains 14 residues. CDR1 is MDHEN and CDR2 is SYDVKM in the germline V gene. For the CDR3, the DNA is TGTGCCAGCAGTTCTGGTGGTCTACTCTACGAGCAGTACTTC. Its translation is CASSSGGLLYEQYF.

The chain links TRBV4-3 to TRBJ1-4, with a weak D call TRBD1 (5 bases). The V end was cut by 6 bases, the J end by 8 bases, with 16 bases between. CDR1 LGHNA and CDR2 YSLEER come from the germline V gene. The CDR3 length is 14 residues. Written as DNA, the CDR3 is TGCGCCAGCAGTCCGGACATACGGGGAGAAAAACTGTTTTTT. It is translated as CASSPDIRGEKLFF.

The V gene is TRBV18, the J gene TRBJ1-5; 7 nucleotides agree with TRBD1. The CDR3 runs 14 residues. In germline, CDR1 is KGHSH, CDR2 LQKENI. The junction had 4 bases not matched to a gene; V was cut back by 3 bases and J by 5 bases. CDR3 in DNA: TGTGCCAGCTCACCGACAGGGCCCGATCAGCCCCAGCATTTT. As protein: CASSPTGPDQPQHF.

This clone was observed a few times. This chain connects TRBV29-1 to TRBJ1-2; D not resolved. The V end lost 2 bases, the J end lost 4 bases, and 17 bases lay between the germline ends. CDR3 size: 15 residues. CDR1 and CDR2 from the germline V gene are SQVTM and ANQGSEA. CDR3 in amino acids: CSVEWVTGRTYGYTF. CDR3 in DNA: TGCAGCGTTGAATGGGTTACGGGGAGGACCTATGGCTACACCTTC.

V and J are TRBV7-3 and TRBJ2-2, with 10 bases matching TRBD2. Germline CDR1 SGHTA, CDR2 FQGTGA. V lost 5 bases to trimming and J lost 7 bases; unmatched junction nucleotides: 10. The CDR3 is 16 amino acids. CDR3 amino acids: CASSPPGASGSGELFF. Here the CDR3 DNA reads TGTGCCAGCAGCCCCCCCGGGGCTAGCGGGAGCGGGGAGCTGTTTTTT.

The rearrangement links TRBV7-2 to TRBJ2-7; 9 nucleotides agree with TRBD2. This CDR3 has 15 amino acids. V shed 5 bases, J shed 2 bases, and the junction held 7 bases outside the gene matches. The germline gives CDR1 SGHTA, CDR2 FQGNSA. CDR3 bases: TGTGCCAGCAGCACCTTGAGCGGGGGGACCTACGAGCAGTACTTC. It yields the protein CASSTLSGGTYEQYF.

This chain connects TRBV19 to TRBJ1-3, with a tentative D call TRBD1 (5 bases). This CDR3 is built from 14 residues. V lost 7 bases and J 2 bases, leaving 12 bases between the germline ends. The germline V gene has CDR1 LNHDA and CDR2 SQIVND (reference sequence). Here the CDR3 reads CASIEGVTGNTIYF. The DNA of the CDR3 is TGTGCCAGTATAGAAGGGGTTACTGGAAACACCATATATTTT.

The genes are TRBV5-1 and TRBJ2-5, with 7 bases aligning to TRBD2. After removal of 4 bases from V and 4 bases from J, the junction contained 7 bases not matched to a gene. Germline CDR1 SGHRS, CDR2 YFSETQ. The CDR3 contains 14 residues. The CDR3 sequence is CASSGGGAGETQYF. DNA of the CDR3: TGCGCCAGCAGCGGCGGGGGAGCCGGAGAGACCCAGTACTTC.

This clone is a singleton in its sample. This chain links TRBV6-6 with TRBJ2-7; no reliable D call. The germline V gene encodes CDR1 MNHNY and CDR2 SVGAGI (reference sequence). CDR3 length equals 15 residues. V lost 0 bases, J lost 1 base, and 10 bases lay in between. In nucleotides, the CDR3 is TGTGCCAGCAGTTACTCGTGGATCGCATCCTACGAGCAGTACTTC. This sequence encodes CASSYSWIASYEQYF.

The chain couples TRBV29-1 to TRBJ2-7; TRBD1 is a possible D gene (6 bases). The germline V gene has CDR1 SQVTM and CDR2 ANQGSEA. V was cut by 4 bases and J by 0 bases, with 16 bases left in between. The CDR3 is made up of 15 amino acids. The CDR3 coding sequence is TGCAGCGTTGGGTGGACAGTAGAAAGCTCCTACGAGCAGTACTTC. It codes for CSVGWTVESSYEQYF.

This chain links TRBV27 with TRBJ2-7, with D perhaps TRBD2 (6 bases). Looked up from germline, CDR1 is MNHEY and CDR2 is SMNVEV (reference sequence). V lost 10 bases to trimming and J lost 0 bases, with 16 bases between them. This CDR3 contains 14 residues. The DNA of the CDR3 is TGTGCCACCAAGGGAGGTGTCCTCTCCTACGAGCAGTACTTC. It specifies CATKGGVLSYEQYF.

This clone was counted a few times. This chain uses TRBV18 with TRBJ1-1; D might be TRBD1 (6 bases). V lost 5 bases and J 10 bases, leaving 14 bases between the germline ends. Germline V lookup: CDR1 KGHSH, CDR2 LQKENI. The CDR3 is 12 residues long. CDR3 in amino acids: CASSSDRTGAFF. The CDR3 bases are TGTGCCAGCTCAAGCGACAGGACGGGAGCTTTCTTT.

This clone was seen just once. This chain connects TRBV11-2 to TRBJ2-1; the match to TRBD2 covers 8 bases. The CDR3 has 13 amino acids. Germline CDR1 and CDR2: SGHAT and FQNNGV. The J segment lost 10 bases and the V segment lost 4 bases, leaving 6 bases of the junction unmatched. CDR3 coding DNA: TGTGCCAGCAGCTCGTTTACTAGCGGAGAGCAGTTCTTC. This translates into CASSSFTSGEQFF.

The gene calls are TRBV10-3 and TRBJ2-7, with TRBD2 matching 13 bases. There are 16 residues in the CDR3. J lost 7 bases, V lost 0 bases, and 6 bases had no gene match. CDR1 ENHRY and CDR2 SYGVKD come from the germline V gene. The CDR3 DNA reads as TGTGCCATCAGTGAGTCTCGGACTAGCGGGAGACAAGAGCAGTACTTC. Its protein is CAISESRTSGRQEQYF.

The chain uses TRBV6-1 and TRBJ1-5, with D tentatively TRBD1 (5 bases). The CDR3 contains 16 residues. CDR1 and CDR2 (germline): MNHNS, SASEGT. Trimming took 1 base from V and 2 from J, leaving 12 bases between them. As DNA, the CDR3 is TGTGCCAGCAGTGAAGGGGCAGGGTCTGGCAATCAGCCCCAGCATTTT. Translation: CASSEGAGSGNQPQHF.

There are a few counts of this clone. V is TRBV11-3 and J is TRBJ2-4; possibly TRBD1 or TRBD2 for D (6 bases each). Deletions cut 5 bases from V and 8 bases from J, with 13 bases between. The CDR3 is 13 amino acids. The germline gives CDR1 SGHNT, CDR2 YENEEA. CDR3 loop: CASSRGLRDIQYF. Here the CDR3 DNA reads TGTGCCAGCAGCCGGGGGCTCCGAGACATTCAGTACTTC.

This chain connects TRBV19 to TRBJ2-1, with 10 bases identical to TRBD2. The CDR3 runs to 16 residues. V trimming: 2 bases; J trimming: 2 bases; junction bases outside the gene matches: 3. Looked up from germline, CDR1 is LNHDA and CDR2 is SQIVND (reference sequence). The CDR3 DNA reads as TGTGCCAGTAGTATAACGCTAGCGGGGGCCTACAATGAGCAGTTCTTC. This sequence encodes CASSITLAGAYNEQFF.

This chain links TRBV4-2 with TRBJ2-3; 12 bases line up with TRBD2. The length of the CDR3 is 16 residues. Germline lookup yields CDR1 LGHNA and CDR2 YNFKEQ. With 6 bases clipped from V and 6 bases from J, the junction kept 10 bases outside the gene matches. CDR3 bases: TGTGCCAGCAGGAGGACTAGCGGGAACCCCGGGGATACGCAGTATTTT. The encoded protein is CASRRTSGNPGDTQYF.

The V gene is TRBV7-9, the J gene TRBJ1-2; possibly TRBD1 for D (6 bases). V was clipped by 4 bases and J by 6 bases, with 12 bases between them. CDR1 and CDR2 (germline): SEHNR, FQNEAQ (reference sequence). This CDR3 is built from 13 residues. Here the CDR3 DNA reads TGTGCCAGCAGCTATACAGGGTCGGATGGCTACACCTTC. This codes for CASSYTGSDGYTF.

The chain has TRBV21-1 and TRBJ1-2. TRBV21-1 is annotated as a pseudogene. CDR3 length equals 12 residues. CDR3 sequence: CARVLGGGGYTF. DNA of the CDR3: TGTGCCAGGGTCCTGGGGGGAGGAGGCTACACCTTC.

V is TRBV6-1 and J is TRBJ1-2; D is uncertain. V was cut by 0 bases and J by 2 bases, with 10 bases left in between. The length of the CDR3 is 15 residues. Per the germline V gene, CDR1 is MNHNS and CDR2 is SASEGT. The CDR3 DNA follows: TGTGCCAGCAGTGAAGCGCATTTTGGGAACTATGGCTACACCTTC. Residues: CASSEAHFGNYGYTF.

The rearrangement joins TRBV4-2 to TRBJ2-3; D remains ambiguous. Trimming pared 0 bases from V and 1 base from J, leaving 5 bases between. In germline, CDR1 is LGHNA, CDR2 YNFKEQ. This CDR3 spans 14 amino acids. The CDR3 DNA follows: TGTGCCAGCAGCCAAGATTTTGGCACAGATACGCAGTATTTT. Amino acids: CASSQDFGTDTQYF.

This chain uses TRBV7-9 with TRBJ1-2, with 10 bases lining up with TRBD1. V shed 5 bases and J 3 bases; nucleotides not matched to a gene: 9. CDR1 and CDR2 from the germline V gene are SEHNR and FQNEAQ (reference sequence). The CDR3 runs 16 residues. The chain's CDR3 is CASSQIPTGGDYGYTF. CDR3 bases: TGTGCCAGCAGCCAAATCCCGACAGGGGGCGACTATGGCTACACCTTC.

This clone was counted a single time. CDR3 DNA: TGTGCCAGTAGTATCGGGAAAACTGAAGCTTTCTTT. The encoded protein is CASSIGKTEAFF. The chain is built from TRBV19 and TRBJ1-1, with D unresolved. CDR3 length equals 12 residues. Germline lookup yields CDR1 LNHDA and CDR2 SQIVND (reference sequence). V dropped 3 bases and J dropped 5 bases, with 7 bases sitting between them.

CDR3 region: CASSYYNEQFF. Written as DNA, the CDR3 is TGTGCCAGCAGCTACTACAATGAGCAGTTCTTC. The chain is built from TRBV5-4 and TRBJ2-1; D is unresolved. CDR1 and CDR2 from the germline V gene are SGHNT and YYREEE (reference sequence). The V end lost 3 bases, the J end lost 3 bases, and 1 base lay between the germline ends. The CDR3 runs to 11 residues.

This chain connects TRBV18 to TRBJ1-5; the D gene is possibly TRBD1 (5 bases). With 2 bases removed from V and 4 bases from J, the gap between germline ends came to 6 bases. Looked up from germline, CDR1 is KGHSH and CDR2 is LQKENI. This CDR3 comprises 13 residues. The CDR3 bases are TGTGCCAGCTCACCAGAGGGGAATCAGCCCCAGCATTTT. It specifies CASSPEGNQPQHF. Supplemented by reference TRBV18 and TRBJ1-5, the full variable domain reads NAGVMQNPRHLVRRRGQEARLRCSPMKGHSHVYWYRQLPEEGLKFMVYLQKENIIDESGMPKERFSAEFPKEGPSILRIQQVVRGDSAAYFCASSPEGNQPQHFGDGTRLSIL.

The J gene is TRBJ2-7, the V gene TRBV2; no definite D call. The CDR3 extends over 12 amino acids. Deletions cut 7 bases from V and 6 bases from J, with 13 bases between. Looked up from germline, CDR1 is SNHLY and CDR2 is FYNNEI. CDR3 region: CASKVARPEQYF. The CDR3 nucleotides are TGTGCCAGCAAAGTCGCCAGACCCGAGCAGTACTTC.

The V call is TRBV12-5, the J call TRBJ1-5; 11 nucleotides line up with TRBD1. The CDR3 has 17 residues. Trimming took 5 bases from V and 4 from J; bases not matched to a gene: 10. The germline V gene has CDR1 LGHNT and CDR2 FRNRAP. The CDR3 here is CASGLTGTGGINQPQHF. The CDR3 DNA reads TGTGCTAGTGGTCTCACCGGGACAGGGGGAATTAATCAGCCCCAGCATTTT.